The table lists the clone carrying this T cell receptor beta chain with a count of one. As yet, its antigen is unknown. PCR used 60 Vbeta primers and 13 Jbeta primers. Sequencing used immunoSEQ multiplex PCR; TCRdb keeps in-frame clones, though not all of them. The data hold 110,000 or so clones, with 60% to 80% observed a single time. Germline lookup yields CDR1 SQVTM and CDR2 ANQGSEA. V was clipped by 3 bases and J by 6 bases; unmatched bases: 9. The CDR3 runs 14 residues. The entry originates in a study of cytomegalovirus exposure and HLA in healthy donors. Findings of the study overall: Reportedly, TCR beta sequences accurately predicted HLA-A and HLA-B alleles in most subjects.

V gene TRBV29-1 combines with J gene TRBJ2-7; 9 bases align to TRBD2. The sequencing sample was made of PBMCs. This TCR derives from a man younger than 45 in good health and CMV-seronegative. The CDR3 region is CSVEGGLAGTEQYF. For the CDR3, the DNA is TGCAGCGTTGAGGGAGGGCTAGCGGGGACCGAGCAGTACTTC.